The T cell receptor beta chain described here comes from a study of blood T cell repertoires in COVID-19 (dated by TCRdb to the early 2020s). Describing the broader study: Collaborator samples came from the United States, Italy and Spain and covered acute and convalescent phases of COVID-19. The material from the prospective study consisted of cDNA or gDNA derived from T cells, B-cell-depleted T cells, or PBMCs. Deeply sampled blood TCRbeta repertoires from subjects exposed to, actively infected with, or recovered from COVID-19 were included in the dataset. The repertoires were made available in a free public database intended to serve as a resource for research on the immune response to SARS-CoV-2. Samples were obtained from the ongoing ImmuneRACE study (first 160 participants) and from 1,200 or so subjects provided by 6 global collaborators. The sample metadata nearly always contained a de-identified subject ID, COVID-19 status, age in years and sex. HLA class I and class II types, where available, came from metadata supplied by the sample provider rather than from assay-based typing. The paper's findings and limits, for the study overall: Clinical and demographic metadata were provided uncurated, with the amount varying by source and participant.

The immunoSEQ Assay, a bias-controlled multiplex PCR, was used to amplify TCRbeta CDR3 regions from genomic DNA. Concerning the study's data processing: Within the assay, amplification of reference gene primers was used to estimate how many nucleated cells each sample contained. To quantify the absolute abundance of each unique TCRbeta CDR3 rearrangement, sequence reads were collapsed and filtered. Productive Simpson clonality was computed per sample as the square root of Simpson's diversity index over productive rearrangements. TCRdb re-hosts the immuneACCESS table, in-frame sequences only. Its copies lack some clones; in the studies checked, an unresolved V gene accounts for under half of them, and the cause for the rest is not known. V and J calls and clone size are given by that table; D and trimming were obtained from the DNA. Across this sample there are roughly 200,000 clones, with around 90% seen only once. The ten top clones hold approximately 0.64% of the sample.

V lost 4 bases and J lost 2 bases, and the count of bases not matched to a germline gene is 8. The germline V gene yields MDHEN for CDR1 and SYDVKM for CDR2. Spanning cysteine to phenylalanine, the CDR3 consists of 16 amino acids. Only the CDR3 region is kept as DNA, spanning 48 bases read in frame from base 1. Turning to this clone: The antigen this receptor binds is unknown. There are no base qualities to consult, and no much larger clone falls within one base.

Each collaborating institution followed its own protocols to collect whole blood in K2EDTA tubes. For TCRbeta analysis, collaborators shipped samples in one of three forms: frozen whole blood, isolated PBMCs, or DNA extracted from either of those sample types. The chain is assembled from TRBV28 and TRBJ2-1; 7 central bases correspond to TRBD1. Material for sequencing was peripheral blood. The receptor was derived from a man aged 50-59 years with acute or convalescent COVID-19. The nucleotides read TGTGCCAGCAGTTACTCAGCAGGGGGACCCTACAATGAGCAGTTCTTC. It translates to CASSYSAGGPYNEQFF.